Presented here are 5 T cell receptor beta chains from one specimen sequenced in a study of OX40 agonist ivuxolimab in advanced cancers. Clones were sequenced by immunoSEQ multiplex PCR, and TCRdb holds only the in-frame ones, with some missing. The table has 65,000 to 85,000 clones, more than 80% seen once. The sequences come from CD4+ or CD8+ T cells sorted from blood, collected in a trial of the OX40 agonist ivuxolimab. These receptors all come from an adult with an advanced solid tumor such as melanoma, head and neck, liver or kidney cancer.

This chain uses TRBV7-8 with TRBJ1-1; D remains ambiguous. CDR3 length equals 15 residues. Germline CDR1 reads SGHVS; CDR2 reads FQNEAQ. V lost 5 bases, J lost 1 base, and 14 bases lay in between. CDR3 sequence (DNA): TGTGCCAGCAGCCCCATTAGGTCCGGGAACACTGAAGCTTTCTTT. Translated: CASSPIRSGNTEAFF.

The rearrangement uses TRBV28 and TRBJ2-2; D may be TRBD1 (6 bases). Trimming cost V 5 bases and J 3 bases, with 13 bases left between them. CDR1 is MDHEN and CDR2 is SYDVKM in the germline V gene. The CDR3 loop spans 15 amino acids. The CDR3 region is CASSQGYRDTGELFF. The DNA of the CDR3 is TGTGCCAGCAGTCAAGGGTACAGGGACACCGGGGAGCTGTTTTTT.

V is TRBV9 and J is TRBJ1-5; maybe TRBD1 (5 bases). Trimming removed 5 bases from V and 1 base from J, with 13 bases in between. The length of the CDR3 is 15 residues. In germline, CDR1 is SGDLS, CDR2 YYNGEE. The CDR3 loop is CASSRVGGSNQPQHF. The CDR3 DNA follows: TGTGCCAGCAGTCGTGTCGGGGGGAGCAATCAGCCCCAGCATTTT.

The rearrangement links TRBV5-4 to TRBJ1-4, with D possibly TRBD1 on 6 matching bases. Trimming took off 0 bases at V and 6 bases at J, with 9 bases between the two ends. Germline CDR1 and CDR2: SGHNT and YYREEE (reference sequence). The CDR3 totals 14 residues. CDR3 loop: CASSLGGGDEKLFF. The CDR3 DNA reads TGTGCCAGCAGCTTGGGAGGGGGGGATGAAAAACTGTTTTTT. The complete variable domain, with remaining parts taken from reference TRBV5-4 and TRBJ1-4, reads ETGVTQSPTHLIKTRGQQVTLRCSSQSGHNTVSWYQQALGQGPQFIFQYYREEENGRGNFPPRFSGLQFPNYSSELNVNALELDDSALYLCASSLGGGDEKLFFGSGTQLSVL.

A few counts support this clone. The rearrangement joins TRBV6-1 to TRBJ2-7, with TRBD1 matching 7 bases. Germline CDR1 reads MNHNS; CDR2 reads SASEGT. This CDR3 spans 13 amino acids. J was trimmed by 9 bases and V by 6 bases; bases with no gene match: 11. For the CDR3, the DNA is TGTGCCAGCAGACTAGGACAGGCCTCAGTGCAGTACTTC. Its protein product is CASRLGQASVQYF.